This entry lists 18 T cell receptor beta chains sequenced from one sample in a study of blood T cell repertoires in COVID-19. The data were produced by immunoSEQ multiplex PCR, yet TCRdb's version contains in-frame clones alone and is incomplete. Seen here are 120,000 to 150,000 clones, 70% to 85% observed once, and the top ten hold roughly 9%. Sequenced input: peripheral blood. The source of these receptors is an elderly woman in a cohort sampled during active or convalescent COVID-19.

The rearrangement joins TRBV27 to TRBJ1-1, with D perhaps TRBD1 (5 bases). This CDR3 has 13 amino acids. CDR1 is MNHEY, CDR2 SMNVEV, per germline (reference sequence). The V end was cut by 4 bases, the J end by 5 bases, with 11 bases between. CDR3 sequence reads: CASSSPGLTEAFF. The CDR3 DNA follows: TGTGCCAGCAGTTCCCCAGGGCTGACTGAAGCTTTCTTT.

The J gene is TRBJ1-2, the V gene TRBV5-6; D gene unclear. Trimming took off 3 bases at V and 2 bases at J, with 8 bases between the two ends. The CDR3 spans 13 residues. Germline V gene lookup returns CDR1 SGHDT and CDR2 YYEEEE. Here the CDR3 DNA reads TGTGCCAGCAGCTCGCGGGAAAACTATGGCTACACCTTC. Protein sequence: CASSSRENYGYTF.

This clone was picked up a small number of times. This rearrangement joins TRBV10-1 to TRBJ1-5; no reliable D call. The V gene's germline CDR1 is WNHNN and CDR2 SYGVQD (reference sequence). Trimming removed 6 bases at V and 7 bases at J, with 13 bases between. The CDR3 extends over 13 amino acids. The CDR3 spells CASSPDWRQPQHF. The CDR3 DNA reads TGCGCCAGCAGCCCGGACTGGCGGCAGCCCCAGCATTTT.

The rearrangement joins TRBV6-5 to TRBJ1-4; tentative D call: TRBD1 (6 bases). The CDR3 loop spans 14 amino acids. The germline V and J ends were trimmed by 4 bases and 7 bases, with 13 bases remaining between them. Germline lookup yields CDR1 MNHEY and CDR2 SVGAGI. The CDR3 spells CASSWGREGEKLFF. The CDR3 coding sequence is TGTGCCAGCAGTTGGGGGCGGGAGGGTGAAAAACTGTTTTTT.

The chain combines TRBV5-1 with TRBJ2-4, with TRBD2 matching 7 bases. Per the germline V gene, CDR1 is SGHRS and CDR2 is YFSETQ. This CDR3 comprises 15 residues. The ends lost 0 bases at V and 2 bases at J; junction bases unmatched: 2. CDR3 DNA: TGCGCCAGCAGCTTGGACGGGGGGACCAAAAACATTCAGTACTTC. Translating it yields CASSLDGGTKNIQYF. The full variable domain, its missing parts supplied by reference TRBV5-1 and TRBJ2-4, is KAGVTQTPRYLIKTRGQQVTLSCSPISGHRSVSWYQQTPGQGLQFLFEYFSETQRNKGNFPGRFSGRQFSNSRSEMNVSTLELGDSALYLCASSLDGGTKNIQYFGAGTRLSVL.

On this clone itself: Mismatch with germline at one junction end may stem from a read error. This chain joins TRBV7-9 and TRBJ1-2; 7 nucleotides match TRBD1. The CDR3 is 13 amino acids. Germline V CDR1 and CDR2: SEHNR, FQNEAQ (reference sequence). The CDR3 sequence is CASSPDRVTSNQF. CDR3 in DNA: TGTGCCAGCAGTCCCGACAGGGTCACATCCAACCAATTC.

The CDR3 loop is CAWSVLGSGGYTF. The CDR3 DNA is TGTGCCTGGAGTGTCCTGGGGAGTGGCGGCTACACCTTC. The V gene is TRBV30, the J gene TRBJ1-2; D is uncertain. This CDR3 region has 13 residues. Per the germline V gene, CDR1 is GTSNPN and CDR2 is SVGIG (reference sequence). Trimming cost V 0 bases and J 8 bases, with 13 bases left between them. Full variable domain (rest looked up from reference TRBV30 and TRBJ1-2): SQTIHQWPATLVQPVGSPLSLECTVEGTSNPNLYWYRQAAGRGLQLLFYSVGIGQISSEVPQNLSASRPQDRQFILSSKKLLLSDSGFYLCAWSVLGSGGYTFGSGTRLTVV.

This clone was counted a few times. This chain links TRBV7-9 with TRBJ1-5; the match to TRBD1 covers 9 bases. The CDR3 is made up of 16 amino acids. The J segment lost 7 bases and the V segment lost 1 base, leaving 8 bases of the junction unmatched. Germline V gene sequence: CDR1 SEHNR, CDR2 FQNEAQ (reference sequence). The CDR3 protein is CASSLGTGAPGQPQHF. The CDR3 bases are TGTGCCAGCAGCTTAGGGACAGGGGCCCCAGGGCAGCCCCAGCATTTT.

Only one count was recorded for this clone. The genes are TRBV19 and TRBJ1-1; 8 positions match TRBD1. Germline V CDR1 and CDR2: LNHDA, SQIVND (reference sequence). The V segment lost 2 bases and the J segment 6 bases; nucleotides outside the gene matches: 8. The CDR3 has 15 residues. The CDR3 region is CASSITGGLMSEAFF. In nucleotides, the CDR3 is TGTGCCAGTAGTATAACAGGGGGACTAATGTCTGAAGCTTTCTTT.

This clone was detected only once. The chain recombines TRBV7-9 with TRBJ2-1; 12 bases fit TRBD2. The CDR3 covers 18 residues. Germline V gene lookup returns CDR1 SEHNR and CDR2 FQNEAQ (reference sequence). The V and J ends lost 0 bases and 8 bases, in that order; junction bases with no gene match: 11. CDR3 sequence reads: CASSLARASGGAGDEQFF. The CDR3 DNA follows: TGTGCCAGCAGCTTAGCGAGGGCTAGCGGGGGGGCCGGGGATGAGCAGTTCTTC.

This chain connects TRBV6-5 to TRBJ2-7; 12 nucleotides match TRBD1. The CDR3 is 12 amino acids. The J segment lost 7 bases and the V segment lost 8 bases, leaving 3 bases of the junction unmatched. Germline assignment: CDR1 MNHEY and CDR2 SVGAGI. The CDR3 here is CASRDRGREQYF. The CDR3 DNA reads TGTGCCAGCCGGGACAGGGGGCGAGAGCAGTACTTC.

The rearrangement links TRBV4-2 to TRBJ1-4; D possibly corresponds to TRBD1 (5 bases). The germline V and J ends were trimmed by 0 bases and 8 bases, with 10 bases remaining between them. CDR1 and CDR2 (germline): LGHNA, YNFKEQ. The CDR3 has 14 amino acids. The CDR3 DNA follows: TGTGCCAGCAGCCAAGACAGGGAGGACGAAAAACTGTTTTTT. Translated: CASSQDREDEKLFF.

V and J are TRBV7-8 and TRBJ2-7; 12 nucleotides line up with TRBD1. There are 15 residues in the CDR3. V gave up 5 bases and J gave up 8 bases; unmatched junction bases: 10. The germline V gene encodes CDR1 SGHVS and CDR2 FQNEAQ. This chain's CDR3 is CASSPGFGTGGKQYF. Written as DNA, the CDR3 is TGTGCCAGCAGCCCCGGTTTTGGGACAGGGGGCAAGCAGTACTTC. The entire variable domain, with the rest obtained from reference TRBV7-8 and TRBJ2-7, is as follows: GAGVSQSPRYKVAKRGQDVALRCDPISGHVSLFWYQQALGQGPEFLTYFQNEAQLDKSGLPSDRFFAERPEGSVSTLKIQRTQQEDSAVYLCASSPGFGTGGKQYFGPGTRLTVT.

The rearrangement links TRBV10-3 to TRBJ1-1, with 11 bases lining up with TRBD1. The V gene end was trimmed by 6 bases and the J gene end by 4 bases; junction bases not matched to a gene: 7. The length of the CDR3 is 15 residues. CDR1 ENHRY and CDR2 SYGVKD come from the germline V gene. CDR3 nucleotides: TGTGCCATCAGCCCCGGGACAGGGGGGACCACTGAAGCTTTCTTT. It codes for CAISPGTGGTTEAFF.

The CDR3 DNA reads TGTGCCAGTAGCCTCAAGACAGGTCAACAGCCCCAGCATTTT. It specifies CASSLKTGQQPQHF. The V gene is TRBV19, the J gene TRBJ1-5; tentatively, D is TRBD1 (6 bases). Trimming took 6 bases from V and 7 from J, leaving 16 bases between them. Germline V CDR1 and CDR2: LNHDA, SQIVND (reference sequence). The CDR3 runs to 14 residues.

This clone was detected a few times. The chain recombines TRBV6-5 with TRBJ1-1; D is unresolved. Germline V gene data show CDR1 as MNHEY and CDR2 as SVGAGI. The CDR3 loop spans 15 amino acids. V was shortened by 6 bases and J by 1 base, with 15 bases between the two germline ends. CDR3 bases: TGTGCCAGCAGCCCCGACGGGAGGAGGAACACTGAAGCTTTCTTT. It codes for CASSPDGRRNTEAFF.

The V call is TRBV7-9, the J call TRBJ1-4; 11 nucleotides align to TRBD1. Per germline, CDR1 SEHNR and CDR2 FQNEAQ (reference sequence). This CDR3 spans 14 amino acids. J lost 6 bases, V lost 5 bases, and 2 bases had no gene match. This chain's CDR3 is CASSRGQGDEKLFF. Here the CDR3 DNA reads TGTGCCAGCAGCCGGGGACAGGGGGATGAAAAACTGTTTTTT.

As DNA, the CDR3 is TGTGCCAGCAGCCCCCGGACAGGGAAGAACTATGGCTACACCTTC. The encoded protein is CASSPRTGKNYGYTF. The J gene is TRBJ1-2, the V gene TRBV3-1 (or the pseudogene TRBV3-2); 8 positions agree with TRBD1. This CDR3 contains 15 residues. J gave up 2 bases and V 4 bases, and 6 bases lay outside the gene matches. Germline CDR1 LGHDT, CDR2 YNNKEL (reference sequence).